One and the same sample provided the 13 T cell receptor beta chains below, sequenced in a study of T cells after yellow fever vaccination. TCRdb fed the 5' RACE reads into MiXCR, producing one record per CDR3 protein. The table has some 390,000 distinct CDR3 sequences, around 19% seen once. The material sequenced was PBMCs, taken before the yellow fever booster vaccination. The receptors were sampled from a man in his late teens or twenties who received the YFV17D yellow fever vaccine.

This clonotype was observed a few times. The genes are TRBV5-1 and TRBJ1-2; no reliable D call. Between the trimmed V and J ends, which lost 1 base and 0 bases, there was a span of 10 bases. Germline CDR1 reads SGHRS; CDR2 reads YFSETQ. The CDR3 contains 15 residues. The CDR3 is CASSLHGSANYGYTF. Written as DNA, the CDR3 is TGCGCCAGCAGCTTGCACGGATCCGCTAACTATGGCTACACCTTC.

V and J are TRBV20-1 and TRBJ1-5; D not certain. The CDR3 runs 15 residues. Germline lookup yields CDR1 DFQATT and CDR2 SNEGSKA (reference sequence). V lost 3 bases and J 7 bases, leaving 19 bases between the germline ends. The CDR3 DNA reads TGCAGTGCTAGGTACCCGGTCGGGAGCGGACAGCCCCAGCATTTT. It is translated as CSARYPVGSGQPQHF.

The V and J genes are TRBV2 and TRBJ1-5; maybe TRBD1 (5 bases). Germline loops: CDR1 SNHLY, CDR2 FYNNEI. V shed 10 bases and J shed 6 bases, with 16 bases lying between them. This CDR3 contains 13 residues. The CDR3 region has the DNA TGTGCCATCCGAGCAGGGCCGGGTCAGCCCCAGCATTTT. Translating gives CAIRAGPGQPQHF.

This clonotype occurred many times. The V and J genes are TRBV20-1 and TRBJ2-3; 7 positions match TRBD2. Germline loops: CDR1 DFQATT, CDR2 SNEGSKA (reference sequence). V lost 5 bases and J lost 0; bases outside the gene matches: 8. This CDR3 comprises 15 residues. Here the CDR3 reads CSAPMLAVSTDTQYF. The CDR3 DNA reads as TGCAGTGCTCCCATGCTAGCGGTGAGCACAGATACGCAGTATTTT.

This chain connects TRBV4-1 to TRBJ2-3; D is possibly TRBD1 (5 bases). Germline V gives CDR1 MGHRA, CDR2 YSYEKL. The CDR3 loop spans 15 amino acids. Trimming took 4 bases from V and 0 from J, leaving 11 bases between them. The CDR3 DNA reads as TGCGCCAGCAGCCTCAGGACAACTAGCACAGATACGCAGTATTTT. It specifies CASSLRTTSTDTQYF.

Turning to this clonotype: Since a much larger clone is just one base distant, this may be a read error. The chain links TRBV15 to TRBJ1-5, with D hard to call. CDR1 and CDR2 (germline): LNHNV, YYDKDF (reference sequence). Trimming shortened V by 0 bases and J by 5 bases, and 2 bases separated the two germline ends. CDR3 length equals 12 residues. CDR3 sequence: CATSRDHQPQHF. CDR3 DNA sequence: TGTGCCACCAGCAGAGATCATCAGCCCCAGCATTTT.

The chain recombines TRBV20-1 with TRBJ1-1; the D gene is possibly TRBD1 (6 bases). The V and J ends lost 0 bases and 1 base respectively, with 12 bases between them. CDR3 length: 15 residues. Germline loops: CDR1 DFQATT, CDR2 SNEGSKA (reference sequence). The CDR3 nucleotides read TGCAGTGCTAGAGATCCGACAGGTTCGAACACTGAAGCTTTCTTT. It translates to CSARDPTGSNTEAFF.

This clonotype was seen a handful of times. The V gene is TRBV28, the J gene TRBJ1-1; tentative D call: TRBD1 (5 bases). CDR1 and CDR2 from the germline V gene are MDHEN and SYDVKM. This CDR3 has 14 amino acids. V was cut by 4 bases and J by 2 bases, with 11 bases left in between. The CDR3 DNA follows: TGTGCCAGCAGTTCGGACGGGACCAACACTGAAGCTTTCTTT. As protein: CASSSDGTNTEAFF.

The rearrangement uses TRBV28 and TRBJ2-7; maybe TRBD2 (5 bases). Germline V CDR1 and CDR2: MDHEN, SYDVKM. The CDR3 length is 12 residues. Trimming stripped 8 bases from V and 0 bases from J, with 8 bases between. CDR3 DNA: TGTGCCAGCGAGGGAGTCTCCTACGAGCAGTACTTC. Translating it yields CASEGVSYEQYF.

This chain links TRBV4-3 with TRBJ1-6; D ambiguous. The CDR3 totals 16 residues. V was trimmed by 4 bases and J by 7 bases, leaving 17 bases between them. CDR1 and CDR2 from the germline V gene are LGHNA and YSLEER. The DNA of the CDR3 is TGCGCCAGCAGCCTTACCCCAACAACCTCAAATTCACCCCTCCACTTT. It is translated as CASSLTPTTSNSPLHF.

This clonotype appeared many times. V and J are TRBV5-1 and TRBJ2-5; D is unresolved. V lost 4 bases, J lost 2 bases, and 6 bases lay in between. CDR1 is SGHRS and CDR2 is YFSETQ in the germline V gene. This CDR3 is 12 amino acids long. Here the CDR3 DNA reads TGCGCCAGCAGCCGAAGTCAAGAGACCCAGTACTTC. It translates to CASSRSQETQYF. Full variable domain (remainder filled in from reference TRBV5-1 and TRBJ2-5): KAGVTQTPRYLIKTRGQQVTLSCSPISGHRSVSWYQQTPGQGLQFLFEYFSETQRNKGNFPGRFSGRQFSNSRSEMNVSTLELGDSALYLCASSRSQETQYFGPGTRLLVL.

The chain has TRBV7-3 and TRBJ2-1; D is uncertain. Trimming stripped 0 bases from V and 12 bases from J, with 12 bases between. CDR1 and CDR2 (germline): SGHTA, FQGTGA. The CDR3 loop spans 13 amino acids. CDR3 DNA: TGTGCCAGCAGCTTAACGTTCGGGTCCGGGCAGTTCTTC. This gives the protein CASSLTFGSGQFF.

This clonotype was detected only a few times. This chain links TRBV20-1 with TRBJ1-1, with D unresolved. CDR3 size: 18 residues. V was shortened by 3 bases and J by 0 bases, with 23 bases between the two germline ends. Germline V gene lookup returns CDR1 DFQATT and CDR2 SNEGSKA (reference sequence). The DNA of the CDR3 is TGCAGTGCTAGGCCAGAGCCCCCGGTCGGGCTCATGAACACTGAAGCTTTCTTT. Translation gives CSARPEPPVGLMNTEAFF.